The present entry profiles one TCR beta chain with its context. Its matching antigen is unknown. Libraries were prepared by immunoSEQ multiplex PCR; TCRdb keeps only in-frame clonotypes and omits some of them. This sample has hundreds of thousands of clones, with approximately 81% found just once. The sample comes from a study of Ad26.COV2.S vaccination and SARS-CoV-2 variants. As for the study in general: In the COV1001 trial, the donor was in the Ad26.COV2.S arm. In the study, Ad26.COV2.S was injected intramuscularly once, or twice 56 days apart. Overall study findings and caveats: Whether participants received vaccine or placebo, their non-spike TCR breadth was similar.

V lost 2 bases and J 0 bases, leaving 20 bases between the germline ends. Germline values: CDR1 ENHRY, CDR2 SYGVKD. The CDR3 extends over 19 amino acids. As for treatment: roughly 19 received Ad26.COV2.S at low or high dose, single or two shots; a few received placebo; per-sample allocation not given. Day 63 after the first vaccine or placebo injection was the time point for sampling. In Boston, an adult donor aged 18-55 years took part. The sequence was obtained from a person aged 18-65 years who received the Ad26.COV2.S COVID-19 vaccine or a placebo. The chain links TRBV10-3 to TRBJ1-3, with D unresolved. This specimen consisted of peripheral blood, obtained in a trial of Ad26.COV2.S vaccine versus placebo. The CDR3 DNA is TGTGCCATCAGTGAGGTCGCCCCGACTCCTAGCTACTCTGGAAACACCATATATTTT. It specifies CAISEVAPTPSYSGNTIYF.